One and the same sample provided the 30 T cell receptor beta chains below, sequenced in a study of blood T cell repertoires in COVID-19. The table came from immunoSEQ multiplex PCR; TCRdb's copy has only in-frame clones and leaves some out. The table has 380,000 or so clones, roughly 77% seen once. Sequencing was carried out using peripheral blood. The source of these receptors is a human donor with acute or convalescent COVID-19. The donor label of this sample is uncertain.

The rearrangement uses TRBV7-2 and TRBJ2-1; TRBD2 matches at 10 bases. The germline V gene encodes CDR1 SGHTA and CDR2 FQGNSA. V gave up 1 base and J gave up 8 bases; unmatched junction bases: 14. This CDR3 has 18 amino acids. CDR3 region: CASSLVGPGTSEHYEQFF. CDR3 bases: TGTGCCAGCAGCTTAGTGGGCCCCGGGACTAGCGAGCACTATGAGCAGTTCTTC.

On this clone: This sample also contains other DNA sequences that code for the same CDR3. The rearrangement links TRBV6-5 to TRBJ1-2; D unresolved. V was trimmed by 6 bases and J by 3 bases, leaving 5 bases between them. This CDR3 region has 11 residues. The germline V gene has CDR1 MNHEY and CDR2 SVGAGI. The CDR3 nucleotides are TGTGCCAGCAGGAGGGACTATGGCTACACCTTC. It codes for CASRRDYGYTF.

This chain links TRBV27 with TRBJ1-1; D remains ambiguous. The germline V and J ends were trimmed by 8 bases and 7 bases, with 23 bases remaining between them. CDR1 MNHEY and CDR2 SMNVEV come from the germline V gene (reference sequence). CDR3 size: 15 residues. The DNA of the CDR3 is TGTGCCAGCGGAAGGGCGGGGTTCTTACAAGGTGAAGCTTTCTTT. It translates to CASGRAGFLQGEAFF.

For the CDR3, the DNA is TGTGCCAGCAGCCTCCCGACAGGAGGCTATGGCTACACCTTC. Translated: CASSLPTGGYGYTF. This chain uses TRBV11-2 with TRBJ1-2; possible D gene TRBD1, 6 bases. Trimming shortened V by 5 bases and J by 4 bases, and 14 bases separated the two germline ends. In germline, CDR1 is SGHAT, CDR2 FQNNGV. This CDR3 region has 14 residues. Full variable domain (missing parts from reference TRBV11-2 and TRBJ1-2): EAGVAQSPRYKIIEKRQSVAFWCNPISGHATLYWYQQILGQGPKLLIQFQNNGVVDDSQLPKDRFSAERLKGVDSTLKIQPAKLEDSAVYLCASSLPTGGYGYTFGSGTRLTVV.

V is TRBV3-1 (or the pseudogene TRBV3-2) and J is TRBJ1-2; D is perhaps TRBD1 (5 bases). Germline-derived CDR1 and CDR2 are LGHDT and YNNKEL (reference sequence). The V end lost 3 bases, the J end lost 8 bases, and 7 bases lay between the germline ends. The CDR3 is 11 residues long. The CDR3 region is CASSQGPGYTF. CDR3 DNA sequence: TGTGCCAGCAGCCAGGGGCCCGGCTACACCTTC.

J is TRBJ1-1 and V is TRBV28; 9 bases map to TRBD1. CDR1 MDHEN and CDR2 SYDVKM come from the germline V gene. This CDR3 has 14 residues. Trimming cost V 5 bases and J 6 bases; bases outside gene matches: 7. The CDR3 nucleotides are TGTGCCAGCAGTACCAGACAGGGGGTGGCTGAAGCTTTCTTT. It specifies CASSTRQGVAEAFF.

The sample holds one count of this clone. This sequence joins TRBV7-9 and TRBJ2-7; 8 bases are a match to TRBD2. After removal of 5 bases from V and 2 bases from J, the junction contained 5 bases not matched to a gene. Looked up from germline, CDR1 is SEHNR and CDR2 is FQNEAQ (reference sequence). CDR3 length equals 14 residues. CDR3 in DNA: TGTGCCAGCAGCAGAAGCGGGAGCGCCTACGAGCAGTACTTC. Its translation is CASSRSGSAYEQYF.

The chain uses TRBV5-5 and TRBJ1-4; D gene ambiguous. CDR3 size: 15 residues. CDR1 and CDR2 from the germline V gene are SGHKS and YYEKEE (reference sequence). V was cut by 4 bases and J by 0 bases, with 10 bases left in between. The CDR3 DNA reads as TGTGCCAGCAGCCCCTATTATTCAACTAATGAAAAACTGTTTTTT. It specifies CASSPYYSTNEKLFF.

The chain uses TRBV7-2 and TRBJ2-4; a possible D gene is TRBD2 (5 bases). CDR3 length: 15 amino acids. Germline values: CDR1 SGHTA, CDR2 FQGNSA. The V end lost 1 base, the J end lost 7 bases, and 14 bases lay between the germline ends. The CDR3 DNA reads TGTGCCAGCAGCTTAGATCGAGGGATCGCCAACATTCAGTACTTC. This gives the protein CASSLDRGIANIQYF.

In DNA, the CDR3 is TGTGCCAGCAGTTACGGGTGGGACAGCGCCTATGGCTACACCTTC. Amino acids: CASSYGWDSAYGYTF. The gene calls are TRBV6-5 and TRBJ1-2, with TRBD1 matching 7 bases. CDR1 is MNHEY, CDR2 SVGAGI, per germline. This CDR3 comprises 15 residues. Trimming cost V 2 bases and J 4 bases; bases outside gene matches: 7.

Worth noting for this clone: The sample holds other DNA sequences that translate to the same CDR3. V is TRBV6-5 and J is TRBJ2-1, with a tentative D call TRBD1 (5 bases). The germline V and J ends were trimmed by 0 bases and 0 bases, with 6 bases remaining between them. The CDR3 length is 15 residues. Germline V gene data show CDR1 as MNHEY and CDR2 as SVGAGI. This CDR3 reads CASSYSGLSYNEQFF. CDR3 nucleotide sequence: TGTGCCAGCAGTTACTCGGGGCTCTCCTACAATGAGCAGTTCTTC.

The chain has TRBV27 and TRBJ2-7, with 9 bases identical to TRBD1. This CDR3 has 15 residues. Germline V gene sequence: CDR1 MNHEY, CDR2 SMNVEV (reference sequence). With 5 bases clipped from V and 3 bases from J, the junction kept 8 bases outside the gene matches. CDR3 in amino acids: CASSPGTGRGYEQYF. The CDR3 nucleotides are TGTGCCAGCAGTCCAGGGACAGGGAGAGGCTACGAGCAGTACTTC.

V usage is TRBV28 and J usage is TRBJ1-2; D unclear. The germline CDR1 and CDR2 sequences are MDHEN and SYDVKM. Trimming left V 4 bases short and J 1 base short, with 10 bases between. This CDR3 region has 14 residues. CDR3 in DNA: TGTGCCAGCAGTTATTTTGGGCTTAACTATGGCTACACCTTC. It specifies CASSYFGLNYGYTF.

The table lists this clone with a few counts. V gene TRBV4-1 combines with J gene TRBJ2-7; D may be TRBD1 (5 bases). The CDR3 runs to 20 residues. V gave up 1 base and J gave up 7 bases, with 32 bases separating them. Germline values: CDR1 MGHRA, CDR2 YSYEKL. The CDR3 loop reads CASSQALRGIKENTFGEQYF. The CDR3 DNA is TGCGCCAGCAGCCAAGCCTTAAGGGGCATCAAGGAGAATACGTTCGGGGAGCAGTACTTC.

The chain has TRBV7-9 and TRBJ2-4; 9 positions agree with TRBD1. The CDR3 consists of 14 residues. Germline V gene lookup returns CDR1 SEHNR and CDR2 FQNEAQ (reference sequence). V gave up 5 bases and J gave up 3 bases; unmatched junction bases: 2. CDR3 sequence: CASSRQGGKNIQYF. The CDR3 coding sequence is TGTGCCAGCAGCCGACAGGGGGGCAAAAACATTCAGTACTTC.

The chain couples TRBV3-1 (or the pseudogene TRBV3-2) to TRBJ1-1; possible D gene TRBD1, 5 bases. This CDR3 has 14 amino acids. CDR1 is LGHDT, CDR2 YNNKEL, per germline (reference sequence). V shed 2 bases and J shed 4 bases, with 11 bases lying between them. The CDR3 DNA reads TGTGCCAGCAGCCAACAGGGACTGGTCACTGAAGCTTTCTTT. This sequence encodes CASSQQGLVTEAFF.

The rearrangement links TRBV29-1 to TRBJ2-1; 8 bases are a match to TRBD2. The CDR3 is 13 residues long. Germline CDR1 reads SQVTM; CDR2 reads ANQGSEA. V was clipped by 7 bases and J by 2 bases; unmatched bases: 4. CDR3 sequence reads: CSAGGDTYNEQFF. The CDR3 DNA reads TGCAGCGCCGGGGGGGATACCTACAATGAGCAGTTCTTC.

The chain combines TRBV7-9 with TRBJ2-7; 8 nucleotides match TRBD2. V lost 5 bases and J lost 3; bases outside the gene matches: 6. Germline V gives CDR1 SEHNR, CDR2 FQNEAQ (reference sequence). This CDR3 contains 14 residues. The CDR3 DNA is TGTGCCAGCAGCCTCCTCGGGGGGGTCTACGAGCAGTACTTC. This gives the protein CASSLLGGVYEQYF.

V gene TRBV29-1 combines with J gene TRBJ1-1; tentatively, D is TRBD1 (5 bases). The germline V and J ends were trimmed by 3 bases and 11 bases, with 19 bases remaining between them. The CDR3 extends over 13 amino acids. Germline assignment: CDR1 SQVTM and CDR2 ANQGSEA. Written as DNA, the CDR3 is TGCAGCGTTGACTTACTGACTGATGGGGCCGCTTTCTTT. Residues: CSVDLLTDGAAFF.

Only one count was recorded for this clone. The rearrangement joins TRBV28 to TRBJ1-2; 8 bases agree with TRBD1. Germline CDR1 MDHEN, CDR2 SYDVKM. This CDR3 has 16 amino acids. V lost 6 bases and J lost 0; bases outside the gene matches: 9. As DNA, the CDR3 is TGTGCCAGCAGGGGAAGGACAGGGTTAACTAACTATGGCTACACCTTC. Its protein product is CASRGRTGLTNYGYTF.

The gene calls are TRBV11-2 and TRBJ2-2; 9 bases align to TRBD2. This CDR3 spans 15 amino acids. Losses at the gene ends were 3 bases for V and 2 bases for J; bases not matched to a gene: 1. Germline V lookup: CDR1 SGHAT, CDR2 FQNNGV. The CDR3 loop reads CASSFSGGNTGELFF. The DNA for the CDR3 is TGTGCCAGCAGCTTTAGCGGGGGCAACACCGGGGAGCTGTTTTTT.

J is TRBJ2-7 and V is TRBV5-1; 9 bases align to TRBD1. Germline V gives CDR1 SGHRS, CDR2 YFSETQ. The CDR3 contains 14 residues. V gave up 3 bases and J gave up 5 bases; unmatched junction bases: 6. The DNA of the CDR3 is TGCGCCAGCAGCTCGTGGACAGGGGACAACGAGCAGTACTTC. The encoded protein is CASSSWTGDNEQYF.

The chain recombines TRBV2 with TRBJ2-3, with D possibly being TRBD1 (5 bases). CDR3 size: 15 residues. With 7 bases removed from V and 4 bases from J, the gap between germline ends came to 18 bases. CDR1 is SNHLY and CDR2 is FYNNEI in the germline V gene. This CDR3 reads CASIERGMGPDTQYF. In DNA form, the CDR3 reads TGTGCCAGCATCGAGCGAGGAATGGGGCCAGATACGCAGTATTTT.

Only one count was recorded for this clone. This CDR3 is CASSLLAGSVGTDTQYF. In DNA form, the CDR3 reads TGTGCCAGCAGCTTACTAGCGGGGTCCGTGGGCACAGATACGCAGTATTTT. This chain uses TRBV5-6 with TRBJ2-3; TRBD2 agrees at 10 bases. The CDR3 covers 17 residues. The V gene's germline CDR1 is SGHDT and CDR2 YYEEEE. V trimming: 2 bases; J trimming: 1 base; junction bases outside the gene matches: 7.

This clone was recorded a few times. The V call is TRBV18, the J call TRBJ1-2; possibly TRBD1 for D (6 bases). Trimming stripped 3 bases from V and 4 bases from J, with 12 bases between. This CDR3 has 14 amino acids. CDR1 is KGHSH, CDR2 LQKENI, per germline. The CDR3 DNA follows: TGTGCCAGCTCACCCGGGGGGCACGGCTATGGCTACACCTTC. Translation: CASSPGGHGYGYTF. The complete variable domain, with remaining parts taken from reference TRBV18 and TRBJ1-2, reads NAGVMQNPRHLVRRRGQEARLRCSPMKGHSHVYWYRQLPEEGLKFMVYLQKENIIDESGMPKERFSAEFPKEGPSILRIQQVVRGDSAAYFCASSPGGHGYGYTFGSGTRLTVV.

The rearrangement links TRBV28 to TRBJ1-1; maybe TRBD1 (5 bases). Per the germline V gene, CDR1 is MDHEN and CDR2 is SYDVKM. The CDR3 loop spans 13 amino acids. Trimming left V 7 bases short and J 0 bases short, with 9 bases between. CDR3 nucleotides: TGTGCCAGCATTCAGGGTTTGAACACTGAAGCTTTCTTT. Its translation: CASIQGLNTEAFF.

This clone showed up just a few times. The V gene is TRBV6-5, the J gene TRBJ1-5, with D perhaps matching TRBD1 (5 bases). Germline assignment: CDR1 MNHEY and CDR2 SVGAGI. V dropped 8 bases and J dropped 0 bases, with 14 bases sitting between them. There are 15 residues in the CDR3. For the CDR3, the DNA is TGTGCCAGCCTCAGGGCAGTCAATAGCAATCAGCCCCAGCATTTT. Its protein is CASLRAVNSNQPQHF.

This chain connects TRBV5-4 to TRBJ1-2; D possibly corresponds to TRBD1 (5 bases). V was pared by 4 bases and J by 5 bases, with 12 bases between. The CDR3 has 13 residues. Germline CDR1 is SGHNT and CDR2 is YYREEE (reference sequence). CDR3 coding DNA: TGTGCCAGCAGCGCTGCGGGACCGTATGGCTACACCTTC. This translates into CASSAAGPYGYTF.

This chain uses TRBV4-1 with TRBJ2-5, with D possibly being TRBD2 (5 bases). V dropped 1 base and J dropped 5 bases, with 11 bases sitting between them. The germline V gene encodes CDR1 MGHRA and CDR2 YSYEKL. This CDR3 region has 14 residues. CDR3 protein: CASSQGPQRETQYF. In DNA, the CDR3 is TGCGCCAGCAGCCAAGGCCCCCAGCGGGAGACCCAGTACTTC.

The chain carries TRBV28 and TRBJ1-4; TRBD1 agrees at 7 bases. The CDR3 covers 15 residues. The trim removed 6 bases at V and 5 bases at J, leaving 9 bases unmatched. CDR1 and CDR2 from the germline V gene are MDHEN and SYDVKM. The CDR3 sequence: CASSTTQGLNEKLFF. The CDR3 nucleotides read TGTGCCAGCAGCACGACACAGGGGTTGAATGAAAAACTGTTTTTT.